The present T cell receptor (beta chain) was sequenced within a study of beta chain features in type 1 diabetes. Findings of the study overall: Shorter TCRB CDR3s, moderately but significantly so, were found in Type 1 diabetes patients in all four CD4+ subsets. When VDJ junctions were examined, type 1 diabetes patients showed fewer insertions and more deletions.

This CDR3 is 16 amino acids long. CDR1 and CDR2 from the germline V gene are SGDLS and YYNGEE. The V gene end was trimmed by 0 bases and the J gene end by 8 bases; junction bases not matched to a gene: 4. This clone showed up just a few times. Antigen specificity is unknown. Every isolated RNA sample was fully reverse transcribed, so sequencing captured expressed TCRB transcripts. Libraries were prepared by immunoSEQ multiplex PCR; TCRdb keeps only in-frame clonotypes and omits some of them. The sample includes roughly 160,000 clones, approximately 9% of them seen just once. This TCR was sampled from a young woman with type 1 diabetes. The specimen was central memory CD4+ T cells from blood. The chain links TRBV9 to TRBJ2-1, with TRBD2 matching 14 bases. The CDR3 is CASSVGGTSGGDEQFF. The CDR3 DNA reads as TGTGCCAGCAGCGTAGGTGGGACTAGCGGGGGCGATGAGCAGTTCTTC. Using reference TRBV9 and TRBJ2-1 for the parts outside the CDR3, the full variable domain is DSGVTQTPKHLITATGQRVTLRCSPRSGDLSVYWYQQSLDQGLQFLIQYYNGEERAKGNILERFSAQQFPDLHSELNLSSLELGDSALYFCASSVGGTSGGDEQFFGPGTRLTVL.